Below, 16 T cell receptor beta chains from the same sample are listed, as sequenced in a study of T-cell reconstitution after alpha-beta-depleted transplantation in children. During its preparation, the TCRbeta library received unique molecular identifiers. Each CDR3 protein is one row after TCRdb ran MiXCR on the PCR reads. The table includes some 240,000 distinct CDR3 sequences, over 9.5% detected once. The source was PBMCs from the stem cell graft donor, collected from the stem cell graft. These receptor sequences come from a human donor who donated a stem cell graft to a child with SCID.

Ten or more counts support this clonotype. This chain uses TRBV20-1 with TRBJ1-4; D remains unclear. Germline assignment: CDR1 DFQATT and CDR2 SNEGSKA (reference sequence). V gave up 6 bases and J gave up 4 bases, with 15 bases separating them. The CDR3 covers 14 residues. DNA for the CDR3: TGCAGTGCCAAGCCGGCAGACTATAATGAAAAACTGTTTTTT. As protein: CSAKPADYNEKLFF.

Points on this clonotype: A much larger clone lies one base from this, so it may be a read error. The chain employs TRBV5-6 and TRBJ1-2; possibly TRBD1 for D (5 bases). Germline assignment: CDR1 SGHDT and CDR2 YYEEEE. There are 15 residues in the CDR3. In DNA, the CDR3 is TGTGCCAGCAGCTTGGGGGACCGACCATACTATGGCGACACCTTC. Protein: CASSLGDRPYYGDTF.

This clonotype was recorded many times. The chain is built from TRBV5-1 and TRBJ2-1, with 11 bases aligning to TRBD2. The junction had 11 bases not matched to a gene; V was cut back by 6 bases and J by 9 bases. CDR3 size: 15 residues. Germline CDR1 and CDR2: SGHRS and YFSETQ. The CDR3 is CASTYLAGGPPEQFF. CDR3 coding DNA: TGCGCCAGCACGTACCTAGCGGGGGGTCCGCCTGAGCAGTTCTTC.

This clonotype was recorded a few times. The rearrangement joins TRBV18 to TRBJ1-5; tentatively, D is TRBD1 (6 bases). The CDR3 has 15 amino acids. V gave up 3 bases and J gave up 5 bases, with 14 bases separating them. Germline V gene lookup returns CDR1 KGHSH and CDR2 LQKENI. CDR3 nucleotides: TGTGCCAGCTCACCGTCGGGGGGGCGCGATCAGCCCCAGCATTTT. Protein product: CASSPSGGRDQPQHF.

This clonotype was counted a few times. The CDR3 reads CASRRGGDYNEQFF. The CDR3 DNA reads as TGTGCCAGCAGGCGGGGGGGGGACTACAATGAGCAGTTCTTC. V and J are TRBV6-5 and TRBJ2-1; 9 bases match TRBD2. The trim removed 6 bases at V and 3 bases at J, leaving 3 bases unmatched. Germline values: CDR1 MNHEY, CDR2 SVGAGI. The CDR3 length is 14 residues.

This clonotype has a count of ten or more. The gene calls are TRBV27 and TRBJ1-1; D ambiguous. The ends were cut back, 3 bases at V and 10 bases at J, with 27 bases in the middle. The CDR3 covers 17 residues. From germline, CDR1 is MNHEY and CDR2 SMNVEV (reference sequence). The CDR3 DNA reads as TGTGCCAGCAGTTTCTTTCCGTTGAAGGGTTACTTGGTCGTAGCTTTCTTT. Protein: CASSFFPLKGYLVVAFF.

J is TRBJ1-2 and V is TRBV5-1; D is uncertain. V lost 4 bases and J 5 bases, leaving 15 bases between the germline ends. Germline V lookup: CDR1 SGHRS, CDR2 YFSETQ. The CDR3 has 14 residues. In nucleotides, the CDR3 is TGCGCCAGCAGCCTTACCTCTACTACATATGGCTACACCTTC. Protein sequence: CASSLTSTTYGYTF.

This clonotype has a count of ten or more. The V and J genes are TRBV20-1 and TRBJ1-5; D uncertain. Trimming pared 4 bases from V and 3 bases from J, leaving 10 bases between. The CDR3 contains 13 residues. CDR1 is DFQATT and CDR2 is SNEGSKA in the germline V gene (reference sequence). DNA of the CDR3: TGCAGTGCTATAGAACAGTACAATCAGCCCCAGCATTTT. This gives the protein CSAIEQYNQPQHF.

At least ten counts were recorded for this clonotype. The chain links TRBV12-3 or TRBV12-4 to TRBJ1-5, with D tentatively TRBD1 (6 bases). Trimming took 5 bases from V and 6 from J, leaving 14 bases between them. This CDR3 has 14 residues. As DNA, the CDR3 is TGTGCCAGCAGTCACTCAGGGGAGGGTCAGCCCCAGCATTTT. This translates into CASSHSGEGQPQHF.

This clonotype showed up many times. The rearrangement uses TRBV5-1 and TRBJ2-7; TRBD1 might be the D (6 bases). The CDR3 consists of 16 residues. V was cut by 4 bases and J by 2 bases, with 19 bases left in between. From germline, CDR1 is SGHRS and CDR2 YFSETQ. In DNA, the CDR3 is TGCGCCAGCAGCATTCAGGTTTTACAGGGTACCTACGAGCAGTACTTC. Its protein is CASSIQVLQGTYEQYF.

With regard to this clonotype: The junction departs from the called germline gene at one end, perhaps through a read error. The chain employs TRBV18 and TRBJ2-5, with 7 bases matching TRBD2. The CDR3 is made up of 13 amino acids. CDR1 KGHSH and CDR2 LQKENI come from the germline V gene. The CDR3 here is CASSPGLKETQSF. CDR3 sequence (DNA): TGTGCCAGCTCACCGGGACTAAAAGAGACCCAGTCCTTC.

Regarding this clonotype: At one boundary the junction diverges from the germline segment, which might be a read error. V is TRBV24-1 and J is TRBJ2-3; 9 nucleotides agree with TRBD1. Germline V gene lookup returns CDR1 KGHDR and CDR2 SFDVKD. The CDR3 sequence is 17 residues long. DNA of the CDR3: TGTGCCGCCAGTGATTTGCATGGCGGGGACAGGGACGATACGCAGTATTTT. This encodes CAASDLHGGDRDDTQYF.

This clonotype showed up many times. The rearrangement uses TRBV28 and TRBJ2-6; no clear D. There are 16 residues in the CDR3. Germline V gene sequence: CDR1 MDHEN, CDR2 SYDVKM. Trimming stripped 3 bases from V and 0 bases from J, with 9 bases between. The CDR3 protein is CASSFFLSSGANVLTF. The CDR3 bases are TGTGCCAGCAGTTTTTTTCTTAGCTCTGGGGCCAACGTCCTGACTTTC.

This clonotype showed up many times. The chain links TRBV7-9 to TRBJ1-4, with no clear D. The CDR3 contains 15 residues. Germline V CDR1 and CDR2: SEHNR, FQNEAQ (reference sequence). V was shortened by 1 base and J by 2 bases, with 8 bases between the two germline ends. The CDR3 loop reads CASSLVRGTNEKLFF. Here the CDR3 DNA reads TGTGCCAGCAGCTTAGTCCGCGGGACTAATGAAAAACTGTTTTTT.

This clonotype occurred many times. The V call is TRBV11-1, the J call TRBJ2-1; no firm D call. The CDR3 loop spans 11 amino acids. CDR1 is SGHAT, CDR2 FQDESV, per germline (reference sequence). V lost 4 bases to trimming and J lost 6 bases, with 4 bases between them. CDR3 loop: CASSYANEQFF. CDR3 sequence (DNA): TGTGCCAGCAGCTACGCCAATGAGCAGTTCTTC.

This clonotype appeared many times. This chain uses TRBV20-1 with TRBJ2-7; 7 nucleotides align to TRBD2. This CDR3 contains 12 residues. With 6 bases clipped from V and 0 bases from J, the junction kept 2 bases outside the gene matches. Germline CDR1 and CDR2: DFQATT and SNEGSKA (reference sequence). The CDR3 reads CSAGGNSYEQYF. The DNA for the CDR3 is TGCAGTGCCGGGGGGAACTCCTACGAGCAGTACTTC.